This T cell receptor beta chain was sequenced during a study of regulatory T cells in long-lasting Graves disease. Assembly of TCR beta libraries relied on iRepertoire HTBI primers together with Arm-PCR of CDR3 regions. TCRdb itself ran the multiplex PCR reads through MiXCR, one entry per CDR3 protein. Altogether a few hundred thousand distinct CDR3 sequences are present, 20% to 25% being singletons, with the ten largest covering roughly 7%. This clonotype was recorded at least ten times. The sample's time point: persistent/refractory GD, antithyroid drugs over 5 years with positive TRAb. Following extraction of RNA from PBMCs, that RNA was used to make the TCR library. The germline V gene encodes CDR1 MDHEN and CDR2 SYDVKM. Trimming stripped 1 base from V and 5 bases from J, with 11 bases between. CDR3 length equals 14 residues.

The chain recombines TRBV28 with TRBJ1-1; D gene unclear. This TCR was recovered from a female donor with Graves disease. The input for sequencing was peripheral blood mononuclear cells (PBMCs), taken when the disease was refractory, from a patient treated with antithyroid drugs. The CDR3: CASSLSARQTEAFF. The DNA of the CDR3 is TGTGCCAGCAGTTTATCGGCCAGGCAGACTGAAGCTTTCTTT.